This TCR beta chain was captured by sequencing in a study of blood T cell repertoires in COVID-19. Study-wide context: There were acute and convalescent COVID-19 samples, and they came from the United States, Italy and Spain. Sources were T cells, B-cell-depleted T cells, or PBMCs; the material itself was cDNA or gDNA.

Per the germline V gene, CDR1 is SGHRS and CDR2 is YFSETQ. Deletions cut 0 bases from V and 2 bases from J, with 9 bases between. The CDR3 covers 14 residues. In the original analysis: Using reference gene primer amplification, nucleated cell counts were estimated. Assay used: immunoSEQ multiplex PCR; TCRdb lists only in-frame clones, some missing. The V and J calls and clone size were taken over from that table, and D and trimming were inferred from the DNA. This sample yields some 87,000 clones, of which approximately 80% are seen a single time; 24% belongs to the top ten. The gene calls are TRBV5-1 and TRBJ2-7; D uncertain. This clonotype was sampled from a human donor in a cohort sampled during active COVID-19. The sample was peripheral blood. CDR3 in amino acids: CASSLAPGPYEQYF. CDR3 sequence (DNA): TGCGCCAGCAGCTTGGCCCCGGGTCCCTACGAGCAGTACTTC.